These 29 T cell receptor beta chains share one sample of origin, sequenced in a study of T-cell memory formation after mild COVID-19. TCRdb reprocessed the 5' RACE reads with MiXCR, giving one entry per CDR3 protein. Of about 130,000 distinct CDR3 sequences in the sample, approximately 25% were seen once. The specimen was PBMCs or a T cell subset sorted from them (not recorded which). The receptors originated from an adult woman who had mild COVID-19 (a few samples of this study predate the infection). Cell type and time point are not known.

The CDR3: CATSDPRSGRYEQYF. For the CDR3, the DNA is TGTGCCACCAGTGACCCTCGGTCAGGGCGCTACGAGCAGTACTTC. The gene calls are TRBV24-1 and TRBJ2-7; weak D call: TRBD1 (5 bases). The V gene lost 4 bases and the J gene lost 3 bases, with 15 bases spanning the gap. The V gene's germline CDR1 is KGHDR and CDR2 SFDVKD. The CDR3 spans 15 residues.

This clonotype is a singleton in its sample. CDR3 region: CAAGGVPQETQYF. CDR3 DNA: TGTGCCGCAGGCGGGGTTCCACAAGAGACCCAGTACTTC. V and J are TRBV19 and TRBJ2-5, with D tentatively TRBD2 (6 bases). Germline CDR1 is LNHDA and CDR2 is SQIVND (reference sequence). This CDR3 region has 13 residues. Trimming shortened V by 11 bases and J by 2 bases, and 15 bases separated the two germline ends.

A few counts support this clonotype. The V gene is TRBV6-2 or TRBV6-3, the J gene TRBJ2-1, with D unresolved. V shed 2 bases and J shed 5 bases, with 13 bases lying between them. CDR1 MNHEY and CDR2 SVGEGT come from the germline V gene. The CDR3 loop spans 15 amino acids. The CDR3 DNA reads TGTGCCAGCAGTTACGGGCCAGAGATGCACAATGAGCAGTTCTTC. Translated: CASSYGPEMHNEQFF.

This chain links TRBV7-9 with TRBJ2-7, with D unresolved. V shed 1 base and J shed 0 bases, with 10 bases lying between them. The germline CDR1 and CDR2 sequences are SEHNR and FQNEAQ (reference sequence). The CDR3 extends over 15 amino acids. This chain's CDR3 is CASSLGARFSYEQYF. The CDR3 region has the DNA TGTGCCAGCAGCTTAGGTGCCCGGTTCTCCTACGAGCAGTACTTC.

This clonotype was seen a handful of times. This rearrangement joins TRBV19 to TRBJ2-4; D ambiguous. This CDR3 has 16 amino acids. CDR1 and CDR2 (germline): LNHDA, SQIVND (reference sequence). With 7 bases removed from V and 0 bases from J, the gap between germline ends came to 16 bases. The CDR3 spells CASTPDLRLAKNIQYF. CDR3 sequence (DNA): TGTGCCAGTACTCCGGACCTGCGCCTAGCCAAAAACATTCAGTACTTC.

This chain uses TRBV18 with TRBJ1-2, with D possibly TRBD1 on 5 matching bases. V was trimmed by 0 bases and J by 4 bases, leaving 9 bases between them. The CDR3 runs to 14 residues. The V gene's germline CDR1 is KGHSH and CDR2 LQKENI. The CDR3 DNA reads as TGTGCCAGCTCACCACCGGGACTTCGCTATGGCTACACCTTC. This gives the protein CASSPPGLRYGYTF.

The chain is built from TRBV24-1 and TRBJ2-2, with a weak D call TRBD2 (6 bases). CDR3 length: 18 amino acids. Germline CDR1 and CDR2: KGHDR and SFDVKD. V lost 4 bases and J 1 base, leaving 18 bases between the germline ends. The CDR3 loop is CATSDQRLGDGNTGELFF. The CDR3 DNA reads TGTGCCACCAGTGACCAAAGACTAGGGGATGGGAACACCGGGGAGCTGTTTTTT.

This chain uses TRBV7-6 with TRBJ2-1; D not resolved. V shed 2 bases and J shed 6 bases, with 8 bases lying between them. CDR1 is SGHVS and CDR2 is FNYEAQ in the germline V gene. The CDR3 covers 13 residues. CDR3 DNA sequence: TGTGCCAGCAGCTTAAGGACCCTCAATGAGCAGTTCTTC. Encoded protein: CASSLRTLNEQFF.

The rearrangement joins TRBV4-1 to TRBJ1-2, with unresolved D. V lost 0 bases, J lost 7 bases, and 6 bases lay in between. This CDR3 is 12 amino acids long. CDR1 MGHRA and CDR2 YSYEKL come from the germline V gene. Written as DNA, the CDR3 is TGCGCCAGCAGCCAAGATTCCTTTGGCTACACCTTC. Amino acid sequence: CASSQDSFGYTF.

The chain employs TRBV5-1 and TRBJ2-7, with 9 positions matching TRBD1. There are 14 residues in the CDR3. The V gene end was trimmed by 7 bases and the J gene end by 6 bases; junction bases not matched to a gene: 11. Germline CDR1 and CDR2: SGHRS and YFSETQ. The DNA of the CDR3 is TGCGCCAGCGGTGGGTCCGGGACAGGGTCCGAGCAGTACTTC. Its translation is CASGGSGTGSEQYF.

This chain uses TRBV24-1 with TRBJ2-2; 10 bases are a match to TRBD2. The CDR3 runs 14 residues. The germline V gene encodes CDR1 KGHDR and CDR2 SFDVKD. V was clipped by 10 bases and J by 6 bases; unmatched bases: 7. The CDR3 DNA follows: TGTGCCACAAAAGCGGGGGGGCCTTCCGGGGAGCTGTTTTTT. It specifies CATKAGGPSGELFF.

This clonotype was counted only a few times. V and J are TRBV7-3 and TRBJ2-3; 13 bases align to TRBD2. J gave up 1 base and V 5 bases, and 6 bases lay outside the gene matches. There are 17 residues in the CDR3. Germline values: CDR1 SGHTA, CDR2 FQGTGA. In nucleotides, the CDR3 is TGTGCCAGCAGCCTCTTGGGGACTAGCGGGGGCACAGATACGCAGTATTTT. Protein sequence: CASSLLGTSGGTDTQYF.

CDR3 in DNA: TGTGCCAGCAGCCAAGTGGCGGGGGGGCCTAGCACAGATACGCAGTATTTT. It encodes CASSQVAGGPSTDTQYF. J is TRBJ2-3 and V is TRBV4-2, with 9 bases that match TRBD2. The V segment lost 1 base and the J segment 0 bases; nucleotides outside the gene matches: 5. The germline CDR1 and CDR2 sequences are LGHNA and YNFKEQ. This CDR3 region has 17 residues.

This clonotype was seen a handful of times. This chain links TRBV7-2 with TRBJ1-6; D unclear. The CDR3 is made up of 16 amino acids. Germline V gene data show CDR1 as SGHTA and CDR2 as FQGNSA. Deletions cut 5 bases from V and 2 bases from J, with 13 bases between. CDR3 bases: TGTGCCAGCAGCCCAGAGGCTCCTCCCTATAATTCACCCCTCCACTTT. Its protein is CASSPEAPPYNSPLHF. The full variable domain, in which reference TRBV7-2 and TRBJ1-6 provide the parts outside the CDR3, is GAGVSQSPSNKVTEKGKDVELRCDPISGHTALYWYRQSLGQGLEFLIYFQGNSAPDKSGLPSDRFSAERTGGSVSTLTIQRTQQEDSAVYLCASSPEAPPYNSPLHFGNGTRLTVT.

The CDR3: CASSQLGEDTQYF. CDR3 DNA: TGCGCCAGCAGCCAATTGGGGGAAGATACGCAGTATTTT. The V gene is TRBV4-3, the J gene TRBJ2-3; perhaps D is TRBD1 or TRBD2 (5 bases each). Deletions cut 2 bases from V and 5 bases from J, with 8 bases between. The germline V gene encodes CDR1 LGHNA and CDR2 YSLEER. The CDR3 contains 13 residues.

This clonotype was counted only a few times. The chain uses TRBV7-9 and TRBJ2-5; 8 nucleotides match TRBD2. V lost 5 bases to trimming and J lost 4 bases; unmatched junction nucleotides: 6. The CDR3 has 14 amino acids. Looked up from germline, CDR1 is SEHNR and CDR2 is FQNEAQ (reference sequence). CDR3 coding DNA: TGTGCCAGCAGCCCAACTAGCGGAATAGAGACCCAGTACTTC. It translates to CASSPTSGIETQYF.

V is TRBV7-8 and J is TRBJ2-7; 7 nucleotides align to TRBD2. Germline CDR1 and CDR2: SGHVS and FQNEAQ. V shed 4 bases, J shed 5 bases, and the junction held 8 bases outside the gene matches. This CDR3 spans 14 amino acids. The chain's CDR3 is CASSSRTSPDEQYF. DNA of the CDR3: TGTGCCAGCAGCTCGAGGACTAGTCCGGACGAGCAGTACTTC.

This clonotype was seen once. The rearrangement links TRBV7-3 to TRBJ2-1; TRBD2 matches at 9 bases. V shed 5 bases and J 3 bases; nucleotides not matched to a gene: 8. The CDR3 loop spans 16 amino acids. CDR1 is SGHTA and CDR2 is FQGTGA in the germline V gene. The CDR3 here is CASSTPTSGLYNEQFF. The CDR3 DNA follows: TGTGCCAGCAGCACGCCGACTAGCGGACTCTACAATGAGCAGTTCTTC.

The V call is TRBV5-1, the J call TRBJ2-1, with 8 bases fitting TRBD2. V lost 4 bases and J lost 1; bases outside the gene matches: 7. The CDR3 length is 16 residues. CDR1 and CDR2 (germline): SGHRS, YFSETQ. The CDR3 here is CASSPPGGPSYNEQFF. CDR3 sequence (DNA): TGCGCCAGCAGCCCACCGGGGGGGCCTTCCTACAATGAGCAGTTCTTC.

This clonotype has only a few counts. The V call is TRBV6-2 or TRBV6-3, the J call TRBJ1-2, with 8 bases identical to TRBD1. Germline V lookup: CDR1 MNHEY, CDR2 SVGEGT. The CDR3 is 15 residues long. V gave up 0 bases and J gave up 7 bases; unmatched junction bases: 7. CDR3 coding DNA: TGTGCCAGCAGTTACTCGGCCCAGGGGGCGCGTGGCTACACCTTC. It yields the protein CASSYSAQGARGYTF.

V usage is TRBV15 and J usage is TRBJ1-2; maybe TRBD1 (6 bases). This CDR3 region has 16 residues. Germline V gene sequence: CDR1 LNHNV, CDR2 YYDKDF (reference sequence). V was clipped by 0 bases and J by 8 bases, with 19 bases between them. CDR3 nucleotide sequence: TGTGCCACCAGCAGAGATCGGGGGGACCAGGGGAGCGGCTACACCTTC. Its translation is CATSRDRGDQGSGYTF.

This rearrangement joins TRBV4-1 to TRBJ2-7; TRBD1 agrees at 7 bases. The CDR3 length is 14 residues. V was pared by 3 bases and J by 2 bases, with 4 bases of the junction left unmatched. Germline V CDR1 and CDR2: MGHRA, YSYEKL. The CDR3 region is CASSHAGQAYEQYF. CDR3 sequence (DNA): TGCGCCAGCAGCCATGCTGGACAGGCCTACGAGCAGTACTTC.

CDR3 region: CASSPQGLDLTGELFF. The CDR3 coding sequence is TGTGCCAGCAGCCCCCAGGGCCTAGACCTGACCGGGGAGCTGTTTTTT. The gene calls are TRBV7-9 and TRBJ2-2; perhaps TRBD1 as D (5 bases). V lost 5 bases to trimming and J lost 5 bases, with 18 bases between them. From germline, CDR1 is SEHNR and CDR2 FQNEAQ (reference sequence). The CDR3 extends over 16 amino acids.

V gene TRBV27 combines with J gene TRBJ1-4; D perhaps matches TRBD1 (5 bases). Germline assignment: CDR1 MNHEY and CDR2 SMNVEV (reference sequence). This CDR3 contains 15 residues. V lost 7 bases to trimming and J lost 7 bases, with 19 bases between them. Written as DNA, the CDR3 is TGTGCCAGCACTCGAAGGCCAGGGTCCCTTGAAAAACTGTTTTTT. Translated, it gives CASTRRPGSLEKLFF. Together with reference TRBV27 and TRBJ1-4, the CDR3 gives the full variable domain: EAQVTQNPRYLITVTGKKLTVTCSQNMNHEYMSWYRQDPGLGLRQIYYSMNVEVTDKGDVPEGYKVSRKEKRNFPLILESPSPNQTSLYFCASTRRPGSLEKLFFGSGTQLSVL.

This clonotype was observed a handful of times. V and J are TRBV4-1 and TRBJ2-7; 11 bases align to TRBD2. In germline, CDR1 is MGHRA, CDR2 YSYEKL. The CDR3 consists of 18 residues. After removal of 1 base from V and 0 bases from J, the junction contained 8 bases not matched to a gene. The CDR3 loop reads CASSQAGTSGGSSYEQYF. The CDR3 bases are TGCGCCAGCAGCCAAGCGGGGACTAGCGGCGGTAGCTCCTACGAGCAGTACTTC.

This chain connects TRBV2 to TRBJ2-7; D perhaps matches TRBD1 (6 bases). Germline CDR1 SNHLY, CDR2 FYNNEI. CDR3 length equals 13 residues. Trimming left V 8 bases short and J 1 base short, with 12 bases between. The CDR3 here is CASEDSVSYEQYF. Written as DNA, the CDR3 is TGTGCCAGCGAGGACAGTGTATCCTACGAGCAGTACTTC. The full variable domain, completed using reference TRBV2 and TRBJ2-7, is EPEVTQTPSHQVTQMGQEVILRCVPISNHLYFYWYRQILGQKVEFLVSFYNNEISEKSEIFDDQFSVERPDGSNFTLKIRSTKLEDSAMYFCASEDSVSYEQYFGPGTRLTVT.

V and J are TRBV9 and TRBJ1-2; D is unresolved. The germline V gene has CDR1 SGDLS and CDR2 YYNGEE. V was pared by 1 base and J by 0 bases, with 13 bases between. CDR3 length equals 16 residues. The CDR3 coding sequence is TGTGCCAGCAGCGTAACCCCGGACGATTCTAACTATGGCTACACCTTC. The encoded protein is CASSVTPDDSNYGYTF.

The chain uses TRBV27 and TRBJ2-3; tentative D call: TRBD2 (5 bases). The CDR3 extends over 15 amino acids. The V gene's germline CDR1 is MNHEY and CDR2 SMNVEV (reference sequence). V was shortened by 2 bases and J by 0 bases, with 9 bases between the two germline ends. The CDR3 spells CASSLEGSSTDTQYF. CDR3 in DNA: TGTGCCAGCAGTTTAGAGGGCTCTAGCACAGATACGCAGTATTTT.

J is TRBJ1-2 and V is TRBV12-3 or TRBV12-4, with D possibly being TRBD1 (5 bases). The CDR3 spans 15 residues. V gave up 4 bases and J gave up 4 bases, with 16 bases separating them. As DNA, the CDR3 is TGTGCCAGCAGTTCCCCAGGGCTTATCTTCTATGGCTACACCTTC. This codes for CASSSPGLIFYGYTF.